Below, 9 T cell receptor beta chains from the same sample are listed, as sequenced in a study of TIL therapy for anti-PD-1-resistant metastatic lung cancer. Sequencing used immunoSEQ v3. Some clones are missing from TCRdb's copy, which holds only in-frame ones; the method was immunoSEQ multiplex PCR. Seen here are fewer than 60,000 clones, 70% to 90% observed once, and the top ten hold 5%. Time point described: pre-treatment sample, taken before nivolumab and TIL therapy. The sample in question was blood, obtained at baseline. These receptors all come from a person aged 25 to 85 with non-small cell lung cancer.

The gene calls are TRBV9 and TRBJ1-6; D gene uncertain. V was cut by 0 bases and J by 0 bases, with 7 bases left in between. The CDR3 is 16 residues long. Germline V gives CDR1 SGDLS, CDR2 YYNGEE. CDR3 in amino acids: CASSVDGSSYNSPLHF. The DNA for the CDR3 is TGTGCCAGCAGCGTAGATGGAAGCTCCTATAATTCACCCCTCCACTTT.

This sequence joins TRBV4-3 and TRBJ2-7; tentatively, D is TRBD2 (5 bases). Looked up from germline, CDR1 is LGHNA and CDR2 is YSLEER. The CDR3 sequence is 14 residues long. V gave up 1 base and J gave up 2 bases, with 9 bases separating them. The CDR3 bases are TGCGCCAGCAGCCAAGGCGAGGGTGCCTACGAGCAGTACTTC. Amino acids: CASSQGEGAYEQYF.

The gene calls are TRBV11-3 and TRBJ1-2; TRBD1 matches 10 bases. J was trimmed by 5 bases and V by 5 bases; bases with no gene match: 8. Germline assignment: CDR1 SGHNT and CDR2 YENEEA. The CDR3 has 15 amino acids. CDR3 sequence reads: CASSDRQGAEYGYTF. CDR3 DNA sequence: TGTGCCAGCAGCGACCGACAGGGGGCAGAGTATGGCTACACCTTC.

The chain uses TRBV28 and TRBJ1-2; perhaps TRBD1 as D (5 bases). Germline CDR1 MDHEN, CDR2 SYDVKM. The CDR3 runs 14 residues. Trimming shortened V by 5 bases and J by 0 bases, and 10 bases separated the two germline ends. The CDR3 bases are TGTGCCAGCAGTCCCGACAGAACTAACTATGGCTACACCTTC. The encoded protein is CASSPDRTNYGYTF.

V is TRBV7-9 and J is TRBJ1-4; TRBD1 matches 8 bases. The V gene's germline CDR1 is SEHNR and CDR2 FQNEAQ (reference sequence). The CDR3 covers 14 residues. The V and J ends lost 3 bases and 4 bases, in that order; junction bases with no gene match: 1. The CDR3 nucleotides are TGTGCCAGCAGCTTGGACAGGGTTAATGAAAAACTGTTTTTT. Translated: CASSLDRVNEKLFF.

The chain uses TRBV11-3 and TRBJ2-1; 8 positions agree with TRBD2. CDR3 length equals 17 residues. Germline assignment: CDR1 SGHNT and CDR2 YENEEA. J lost 8 bases, V lost 4 bases, and 16 bases had no gene match. CDR3 sequence reads: CASSSWTAERESDEQFF. CDR3 nucleotides: TGTGCCAGCAGCTCCTGGACGGCAGAGCGGGAGAGCGATGAGCAGTTCTTC.

V usage is TRBV28 and J usage is TRBJ2-7; 8 positions agree with TRBD2. This CDR3 region has 15 residues. The germline CDR1 and CDR2 sequences are MDHEN and SYDVKM. J lost 3 bases, V lost 6 bases, and 10 bases had no gene match. This CDR3 is CASRSAAGGYYEQYF. CDR3 DNA: TGTGCCAGCAGGTCGGCTGCGGGGGGATACTACGAGCAGTACTTC.

The V call is TRBV10-3, the J call TRBJ1-3; D gene unclear. Germline values: CDR1 ENHRY, CDR2 SYGVKD. The CDR3 contains 15 residues. Trimming removed 2 bases from V and 2 bases from J, with 10 bases in between. The CDR3 DNA is TGTGCCATCAGTGAGACTCAGCCCCCTGGAAACACCATATATTTT. Amino acids: CAISETQPPGNTIYF.

The chain has TRBV6-5 and TRBJ2-7; TRBD2 might be the D (5 bases). Trimming left V 0 bases short and J 0 bases short, with 12 bases between. The CDR3 covers 16 residues. Germline loops: CDR1 MNHEY, CDR2 SVGAGI. CDR3 nucleotides: TGTGCCAGCAGTTACTCGGCGGGCGGGTACTCCTACGAGCAGTACTTC. It translates to CASSYSAGGYSYEQYF.